These 22 T cell receptor beta chains originate from one sample sequenced in a study of blood T cell repertoires in COVID-19. TCRdb keeps only in-frame clones here, not all; method: immunoSEQ multiplex PCR. The sample lists some 190,000 clones; approximately 85% were seen once. Sequenced material: peripheral blood. These receptors were obtained from a man between 60 and 75 years old with acute or convalescent COVID-19.

For the CDR3, the DNA is TGTGCCAGCAGCCGGACAGGGCCCTTCTATGGCTACACCTTC. Translated: CASSRTGPFYGYTF. The V and J genes are TRBV3-1 (or the pseudogene TRBV3-2) and TRBJ1-2, with 8 bases matching TRBD1. CDR3 length: 14 amino acids. In germline, CDR1 is LGHDT, CDR2 YNNKEL (reference sequence). V lost 4 bases and J lost 4; bases outside the gene matches: 5.

The chain combines TRBV28 with TRBJ2-7; TRBD1 matches at 9 bases. V gave up 4 bases and J gave up 0 bases; unmatched junction bases: 7. Germline CDR1 MDHEN, CDR2 SYDVKM. The CDR3 covers 16 residues. The CDR3 region has the DNA TGTGCCAGCAGTTCCCACGGGACAGGGAACTCCTACGAGCAGTACTTC. The encoded protein is CASSSHGTGNSYEQYF.

The J gene is TRBJ2-7, the V gene TRBV5-4; 7 bases align to TRBD1. J lost 3 bases, V lost 3 bases, and 9 bases had no gene match. Germline loops: CDR1 SGHNT, CDR2 YYREEE (reference sequence). The length of the CDR3 is 15 residues. CDR3 coding DNA: TGTGCCAGCAGCTCAGCCGGGACAGAGCGCTACGAGCAGTACTTC. Translated: CASSSAGTERYEQYF.

J is TRBJ1-6 and V is TRBV29-1; 10 nucleotides match TRBD1. V shed 4 bases and J 7 bases; nucleotides not matched to a gene: 4. This CDR3 comprises 14 residues. Germline V CDR1 and CDR2: SQVTM, ANQGSEA. The CDR3 loop is CSVAEGQGNSPLHF. The CDR3 coding sequence is TGCAGCGTTGCGGAGGGACAGGGGAATTCACCCCTCCACTTT. Supplemented by reference TRBV29-1 and TRBJ1-6, the full variable domain reads SAVISQKPSRDICQRGTSLTIQCQVDSQVTMMFWYRQQPGQSLTLIATANQGSEATYESGFVIDKFPISRPNLTFSTLTVSNMSPEDSSIYLCSVAEGQGNSPLHFGNGTRLTVT.

The chain couples TRBV6-1 to TRBJ2-7; the match to TRBD2 covers 12 bases. The CDR3 runs 16 residues. J was trimmed by 0 bases and V by 4 bases; bases with no gene match: 4. Per the germline V gene, CDR1 is MNHNS and CDR2 is SASEGT. CDR3: CASSVGLAGPSYEQYF. CDR3 DNA sequence: TGTGCCAGCAGTGTCGGACTAGCGGGGCCCTCCTACGAGCAGTACTTC.

The rearrangement links TRBV4-3 to TRBJ1-1; tentatively, D is TRBD1 (5 bases). Trimming removed 4 bases at V and 2 bases at J, with 11 bases between. Germline assignment: CDR1 LGHNA and CDR2 YSLEER. The CDR3 runs to 14 residues. Here the CDR3 reads CASSPRDSNTEAFF. In DNA form, the CDR3 reads TGCGCCAGCAGCCCCAGGGATAGTAACACTGAAGCTTTCTTT.

The rearrangement links TRBV5-4 to TRBJ2-1; D possibly corresponds to TRBD2 (6 bases). Looked up from germline, CDR1 is SGHNT and CDR2 is YYREEE (reference sequence). V was clipped by 8 bases and J by 0 bases, with 18 bases between them. This CDR3 region has 16 residues. The CDR3 DNA follows: TGTGCCAGTGCCTGGGGGGAACCGAGCTCCTACAATGAGCAGTTCTTC. This translates into CASAWGEPSSYNEQFF.

The chain links TRBV6-5 to TRBJ1-2, with D maybe TRBD1 (6 bases). The CDR3 runs 12 residues. Trimming took off 7 bases at V and 7 bases at J, with 13 bases between the two ends. Germline CDR1 and CDR2: MNHEY and SVGAGI. CDR3 residues: CASTATGFGYTF. The CDR3 coding sequence is TGTGCCAGCACCGCGACAGGTTTTGGCTACACCTTC.

V gene TRBV5-6 combines with J gene TRBJ2-5, with 12 bases that match TRBD2. The CDR3 loop spans 16 amino acids. Germline V lookup: CDR1 SGHDT, CDR2 YYEEEE. V lost 3 bases and J lost 5; bases outside the gene matches: 8. This chain's CDR3 is CASSSLTSGRLETQYF. The CDR3 DNA follows: TGTGCCAGCAGCTCTCTGACTAGCGGGAGACTCGAGACCCAGTACTTC. Combining the CDR3 with reference TRBV5-6 and TRBJ2-5 gives the whole variable domain DAGVTQSPTHLIKTRGQQVTLRCSPKSGHDTVSWYQQALGQGPQFIFQYYEEEERQRGNFPDRFSGHQFPNYSSELNVNALLLGDSALYLCASSSLTSGRLETQYFGPGTRLLVL.

V is TRBV6-2 or TRBV6-3 and J is TRBJ2-4, with D perhaps matching TRBD2 (5 bases). The V gene's germline CDR1 is MNHEY and CDR2 SVGEGT. Trimming stripped 0 bases from V and 5 bases from J, with 11 bases between. The CDR3 runs to 15 residues. In DNA form, the CDR3 reads TGTGCCAGCAGTTACTCGCGACGGGATCAAAACATTCAGTACTTC. Residues: CASSYSRRDQNIQYF.

The chain carries TRBV5-6 and TRBJ1-2, with TRBD1 identical over 12 bases. The CDR3 runs 17 residues. Germline V CDR1 and CDR2: SGHDT, YYEEEE. V was clipped by 1 base and J by 8 bases; unmatched bases: 12. The CDR3 sequence is CASSLSGTGGRPLGYTF. Written as DNA, the CDR3 is TGTGCCAGCAGCTTGTCTGGGACAGGGGGCCGACCCCTCGGCTACACCTTC. The full variable domain, its missing parts supplied by reference TRBV5-6 and TRBJ1-2, is DAGVTQSPTHLIKTRGQQVTLRCSPKSGHDTVSWYQQALGQGPQFIFQYYEEEERQRGNFPDRFSGHQFPNYSSELNVNALLLGDSALYLCASSLSGTGGRPLGYTFGSGTRLTVV.

V and J are TRBV2 and TRBJ1-1; TRBD1 matches at 9 bases. The ends lost 6 bases at V and 5 bases at J; junction bases unmatched: 7. Germline-derived CDR1 and CDR2 are SNHLY and FYNNEI. The CDR3 runs 14 residues. CDR3 protein: CASSLQGATTEAFF. CDR3 DNA: TGTGCCAGCAGCCTACAGGGGGCAACGACTGAAGCTTTCTTT.

The chain has TRBV6-6 and TRBJ1-2; no definite D call. Germline values: CDR1 MNHNY, CDR2 SVGAGI (reference sequence). V was clipped by 2 bases and J by 4 bases, with 8 bases between them. The CDR3 is made up of 13 amino acids. The CDR3 coding sequence is TGTGCCAGCAGTTACGGTCGACTCTATGGCTACACCTTC. It translates to CASSYGRLYGYTF.

This chain uses TRBV6-5 with TRBJ1-2, with D hard to call. Trimming took 6 bases from V and 4 from J, leaving 15 bases between them. The CDR3 is made up of 14 amino acids. CDR1 and CDR2 from the germline V gene are MNHEY and SVGAGI. CDR3 nucleotide sequence: TGTGCCAGCAGGGACTATACTGGCGGCTATGGCTACACCTTC. Encoded protein: CASRDYTGGYGYTF.

The chain has TRBV28 and TRBJ1-5; D unresolved. Germline CDR1 is MDHEN and CDR2 is SYDVKM. Trimming took 1 base from V and 9 from J, leaving 7 bases between them. This CDR3 spans 12 amino acids. CDR3 amino acids: CASSLLPGPQHF. The CDR3 bases are TGTGCCAGCAGTTTATTACCCGGGCCCCAGCATTTT. Looking up the rest from reference TRBV28 and TRBJ1-5 gives the full variable domain: DVKVTQSSRYLVKRTGEKVFLECVQDMDHENMFWYRQDPGLGLRLIYFSYDVKMKEKGDIPEGYSVSREKKERFSLILESASTNQTSMYLCASSLLPGPQHFGDGTRLSIL.

This chain connects TRBV9 to TRBJ1-4; 8 bases agree with TRBD1. Germline CDR1 is SGDLS and CDR2 is YYNGEE. The CDR3 has 15 amino acids. V lost 5 bases to trimming and J lost 1 base; unmatched junction nucleotides: 4. The CDR3 protein is CASSFTGGTNEKLFF. The CDR3 region has the DNA TGTGCCAGCAGTTTCACAGGGGGAACTAATGAAAAACTGTTTTTT.

The chain has TRBV9 and TRBJ1-4; 8 bases are a match to TRBD1. The CDR3 runs 17 residues. Losses at the gene ends were 2 bases for V and 1 base for J; bases not matched to a gene: 7. CDR1 SGDLS and CDR2 YYNGEE come from the germline V gene. The CDR3 coding sequence is TGTGCCAGCAGCGTCACCGGACAGGGCCGAACTAATGAAAAACTGTTTTTT. Amino acids: CASSVTGQGRTNEKLFF. The whole variable domain, filled in from reference TRBV9 and TRBJ1-4, reads DSGVTQTPKHLITATGQRVTLRCSPRSGDLSVYWYQQSLDQGLQFLIQYYNGEERAKGNILERFSAQQFPDLHSELNLSSLELGDSALYFCASSVTGQGRTNEKLFFGSGTQLSVL.

This chain uses TRBV12-3 or TRBV12-4 with TRBJ2-7; D uncertain. This CDR3 spans 11 amino acids. V was cut by 8 bases and J by 2 bases, with 7 bases left in between. CDR3 in amino acids: CASALTYEQYF. CDR3 in DNA: TGTGCCAGCGCCCTAACCTACGAGCAGTACTTC.

This clone appeared a few times. Written as DNA, the CDR3 is TGTGCCAGCAGCTTAGCGGGGCCACCGGGCGAGCAGTACTTC. Translation gives CASSLAGPPGEQYF. The chain couples TRBV7-9 to TRBJ2-7, with D possibly matching TRBD1 (5 bases). CDR3 length equals 14 residues. V lost 0 bases and J lost 6, with 12 bases in between. CDR1 SEHNR and CDR2 FQNEAQ come from the germline V gene (reference sequence).

This clone was seen only once. This chain uses TRBV21-1 with TRBJ2-2; the D call of TRBD2 is as the table states it, not checked on the DNA. TRBV21-1 is recorded as a pseudogene. The CDR3 sequence is 15 residues long. In DNA, the CDR3 is TGTGCCAGCAGCCGAGACTGGGGGGACACCGGGGAGCTGTTTTTT. Translation: CASSRDWGDTGELFF.

V usage is TRBV12-3 or TRBV12-4 and J usage is TRBJ2-3; D possibly corresponds to TRBD2 (6 bases). V was pared by 4 bases and J by 4 bases, with 9 bases between. This CDR3 is built from 13 residues. The CDR3: CASSSGVPDTQYF. The CDR3, as DNA: TGTGCCAGCAGTTCGGGGGTACCAGATACGCAGTATTTT.

The CDR3 DNA reads TGTGCCAGCCGCGGTATAGCGGCCTCCTACGAGCAGTACTTC. Its translation: CASRGIAASYEQYF. This chain uses TRBV6-5 with TRBJ2-7, with TRBD2 as a possible D gene (6 bases). Between the trimmed V and J ends, which lost 8 bases and 0 bases, there was a span of 14 bases. CDR1 and CDR2 (germline): MNHEY, SVGAGI. The CDR3 covers 14 residues.